The next 27 T cell receptor beta chains were all read from a single sample in a study of cytomegalovirus exposure and HLA in healthy donors. PCR employed 60 Vbeta and 13 Jbeta primers. TCRdb's copy holds only in-frame clones and misses some; the assay was immunoSEQ multiplex PCR. In total, the table holds around 100,000 clones. Sequencing used PBMCs. These receptors all stem from a woman aged 30 to 39 in good health and CMV-seronegative.

The genes are TRBV10-3 and TRBJ1-1; 8 positions match TRBD1. After removal of 7 bases from V and 0 bases from J, the junction contained 4 bases not matched to a gene. Germline loops: CDR1 ENHRY, CDR2 SYGVKD. There are 14 residues in the CDR3. CDR3 DNA sequence: TGTGCCATCAATACAGGGGGGATGAACACTGAAGCTTTCTTT. Residues: CAINTGGMNTEAFF.

V and J are TRBV28 and TRBJ2-7; 9 positions match TRBD2. This CDR3 has 17 residues. Germline CDR1 MDHEN, CDR2 SYDVKM. J gave up 3 bases and V 5 bases, and 14 bases lay outside the gene matches. CDR3 amino acids: CASSTQREALRLYEQYF. The CDR3 DNA sequence: TGTGCCAGCAGTACCCAGCGGGAGGCTCTCAGGCTCTACGAGCAGTACTTC.

In DNA, the CDR3 is TGTGCCAGCAGCACACTAGCGGGTGCCTACAATGAGCAGTTCTTC. This sequence encodes CASSTLAGAYNEQFF. The chain links TRBV7-3 to TRBJ2-1; the match to TRBD2 covers 9 bases. This CDR3 is built from 15 residues. Per germline, CDR1 SGHTA and CDR2 FQGTGA. The V gene end was trimmed by 5 bases and the J gene end by 2 bases; junction bases not matched to a gene: 4. Full variable domain (outside the CDR3, taken from reference TRBV7-3 and TRBJ2-1): GAGVSQTPSNKVTEKGKYVELRCDPISGHTALYWYRQSLGQGPEFLIYFQGTGAADDSGLPNDRFFAVRPEGSVSTLKIQRTERGDSAVYLCASSTLAGAYNEQFFGPGTRLTVL.

The gene calls are TRBV6-6 and TRBJ1-3; 7 nucleotides match TRBD1. CDR3 size: 14 residues. Germline V lookup: CDR1 MNHNY, CDR2 SVGAGI (reference sequence). V gave up 4 bases and J gave up 2 bases; unmatched junction bases: 2. The CDR3 sequence: CASSLGTAGNTIYF. The DNA of the CDR3 is TGTGCCAGCAGTTTAGGGACAGCTGGAAACACCATATATTTT.

CDR3 nucleotide sequence: TGCGCCAGCAGCCCCTCGGTAGCGGGAGGCTTGCTCTACGAGCAGTACTTC. This codes for CASSPSVAGGLLYEQYF. This chain links TRBV4-1 with TRBJ2-7, with 10 bases that match TRBD2. The CDR3 is 17 residues long. V lost 4 bases and J lost 3; bases outside the gene matches: 12. Germline V gene lookup returns CDR1 MGHRA and CDR2 YSYEKL.

The chain recombines TRBV27 with TRBJ2-1; TRBD2 matches at 8 bases. Germline values: CDR1 MNHEY, CDR2 SMNVEV (reference sequence). The V and J ends lost 0 bases and 4 bases, in that order; junction bases with no gene match: 5. This CDR3 contains 16 residues. CDR3 coding DNA: TGTGCCAGCAGTTTATCGCTAGCGGGTGGGTACAATGAGCAGTTCTTC. Translation gives CASSLSLAGGYNEQFF.

The chain is built from TRBV7-8 and TRBJ2-2, with TRBD2 matching 10 bases. The CDR3 length is 17 residues. Trimming cost V 0 bases and J 4 bases; bases outside gene matches: 5. Per germline, CDR1 SGHVS and CDR2 FQNEAQ. CDR3 protein: CASSLAGLAGVTGELFF. The DNA of the CDR3 is TGTGCCAGCAGCTTAGCAGGGCTAGCGGGGGTCACCGGGGAGCTGTTTTTT.

V is TRBV6-4 and J is TRBJ2-3; 8 bases line up with TRBD2. J lost 2 bases, V lost 0 bases, and 1 base had no gene match. CDR3 length: 15 residues. The germline CDR1 and CDR2 sequences are MRHNA and SNTAGT. As DNA, the CDR3 is TGTGCCAGCAGTGACTCCGGGGGGGCCACAGATACGCAGTATTTT. This codes for CASSDSGGATDTQYF.

The J gene is TRBJ2-5, the V gene TRBV5-1; weak D call: TRBD2 (6 bases). Germline V gene data show CDR1 as SGHRS and CDR2 as YFSETQ. There are 13 residues in the CDR3. V dropped 3 bases and J dropped 5 bases, with 11 bases sitting between them. CDR3 sequence (DNA): TGCGCCAGCAGCTCGCACAGCGGGGAGACCCAGTACTTC. This translates into CASSSHSGETQYF.

The V call is TRBV28, the J call TRBJ2-3; TRBD1 matches at 9 bases. From germline, CDR1 is MDHEN and CDR2 SYDVKM. This CDR3 is 16 amino acids long. With 4 bases clipped from V and 0 bases from J, the junction kept 5 bases outside the gene matches. CDR3 loop: CASSSWTGASTDTQYF. Written as DNA, the CDR3 is TGTGCCAGCAGTTCTTGGACAGGGGCTAGCACAGATACGCAGTATTTT.

The gene calls are TRBV2 and TRBJ2-3; 7 bases match TRBD2. The CDR3 extends over 16 amino acids. Germline trimming cut 8 bases from V and 5 bases from J; bases unmatched to any gene: 16. CDR1 is SNHLY, CDR2 FYNNEI, per germline. The CDR3 reads CASSNAGGRAGDTQYF. The CDR3 bases are TGTGCCAGCTCAAATGCTGGGGGGAGGGCCGGAGATACGCAGTATTTT.

V is TRBV14 and J is TRBJ2-7, with D perhaps TRBD1 (6 bases). The CDR3 contains 14 residues. CDR1 is SGHDN, CDR2 FVKESK, per germline. Trimming stripped 2 bases from V and 5 bases from J, with 13 bases between. The CDR3 loop reads CASSQNRAGNEQYF. The DNA for the CDR3 is TGTGCCAGCAGCCAAAACAGGGCAGGGAACGAGCAGTACTTC.

A word on this clone: Germline and junction disagree at one end, which may indicate a read error. This chain joins TRBV18 and TRBJ1-1; no definite D call. This CDR3 is built from 14 residues. Germline V gives CDR1 KGHSH, CDR2 LQKENI. As DNA, the CDR3 is TGTGCCAGCTCACCAATGGGAGGGAACCCTGAAGCTTTCTTT. This translates into CASSPMGGNPEAFF.

The CDR3 coding sequence is TGTGCCAGCAGTTTACAGGGAGCGGGAGGGCACTCCTACGAGCAGTACTTC. Protein product: CASSLQGAGGHSYEQYF. The genes are TRBV28 and TRBJ2-7, with 10 bases fitting TRBD2. V gave up 2 bases and J gave up 0 bases; unmatched junction bases: 7. CDR3 length: 17 amino acids. The V gene's germline CDR1 is MDHEN and CDR2 SYDVKM.

The rearrangement uses TRBV18 and TRBJ2-7; TRBD2 matches at 10 bases. The CDR3 sequence is 15 residues long. V was clipped by 1 base and J by 5 bases; unmatched bases: 5. CDR1 KGHSH and CDR2 LQKENI come from the germline V gene. The CDR3 loop reads CASSPLAGGGHEQYF. The CDR3 DNA reads TGTGCCAGCTCACCACTAGCGGGAGGCGGTCACGAGCAGTACTTC.

The rearrangement uses TRBV5-1 and TRBJ1-1; 8 nucleotides align to TRBD1. The CDR3 sequence is 14 residues long. Germline assignment: CDR1 SGHRS and CDR2 YFSETQ. The V segment lost 3 bases and the J segment 8 bases; nucleotides outside the gene matches: 9. CDR3: CASSSYRGGGEAFF. The DNA for the CDR3 is TGCGCCAGCAGCTCCTACAGGGGGGGTGGAGAAGCTTTCTTT.

V is TRBV6-4 and J is TRBJ2-2, with 7 bases identical to TRBD2. This CDR3 is built from 15 residues. V shed 3 bases and J 1 base; nucleotides not matched to a gene: 2. CDR1 is MRHNA and CDR2 is SNTAGT in the germline V gene. The CDR3 reads CASSEASGNTGELFF. The DNA of the CDR3 is TGTGCCAGCAGTGAGGCTAGCGGGAACACCGGGGAGCTGTTTTTT.

The V and J genes are TRBV10-3 and TRBJ2-2, with 7 bases fitting TRBD2. V trimming: 8 bases; J trimming: 2 bases; junction bases outside the gene matches: 17. The CDR3 contains 18 residues. The germline gives CDR1 ENHRY, CDR2 SYGVKD. Written as DNA, the CDR3 is TGTGCCATCGGGGCAACTAGCGCCAGCCCCAGCAACACCGGGGAGCTGTTTTTT. Its protein product is CAIGATSASPSNTGELFF.

J is TRBJ2-7 and V is TRBV7-2; D unresolved. Germline V gene data show CDR1 as SGHTA and CDR2 as FQGNSA. Trimming cost V 4 bases and J 0 bases, with 13 bases left between them. This CDR3 spans 15 amino acids. CDR3 loop: CASSSLDIVSYEQYF. For the CDR3, the DNA is TGTGCCAGCAGCTCACTTGACATAGTCTCCTACGAGCAGTACTTC.

The chain carries TRBV28 and TRBJ1-2, with TRBD1 as a possible D gene (6 bases). CDR1 and CDR2 (germline): MDHEN, SYDVKM. V lost 4 bases, J lost 1 base, and 13 bases lay in between. The CDR3 length is 15 residues. The CDR3 protein is CASSSTGPINYGYTF. The CDR3 DNA reads as TGTGCCAGCAGTTCGACAGGTCCCATTAACTATGGCTACACCTTC.

The rearrangement links TRBV14 to TRBJ1-1, with 8 nucleotides matching TRBD1. From germline, CDR1 is SGHDN and CDR2 FVKESK. The V segment lost 4 bases and the J segment 7 bases; nucleotides outside the gene matches: 11. This CDR3 region has 15 residues. This CDR3 is CASSPWTGRVGEAFF. DNA of the CDR3: TGTGCCAGCAGCCCGTGGACAGGGAGGGTTGGTGAAGCTTTCTTT.

On this clone itself: Germline and junction disagree at one end, which may indicate a read error. The chain uses TRBV25-1 and TRBJ2-7, with 9 bases lining up with TRBD1. Germline assignment: CDR1 MGHDK and CDR2 SYGVNS. The CDR3 contains 15 residues. This chain's CDR3 is CASSGAGTGRYEQCF. In DNA, the CDR3 is TGTGCCAGCAGTGGAGCCGGGACAGGGCGTTACGAGCAGTGCTTC.

The rearrangement links TRBV28 to TRBJ2-1, with 7 bases aligning to TRBD2. The ends lost 6 bases at V and 0 bases at J; junction bases unmatched: 8. The V gene's germline CDR1 is MDHEN and CDR2 SYDVKM. The CDR3 totals 16 residues. The CDR3 sequence: CASRRLSGSSYNEQFF. The CDR3 nucleotides are TGTGCCAGCAGAAGACTTAGCGGGTCCTCCTACAATGAGCAGTTCTTC.

The rearrangement links TRBV11-1 to TRBJ1-4; possibly TRBD1 for D (5 bases). CDR3 length: 14 amino acids. The V end was cut by 3 bases, the J end by 5 bases, with 10 bases between. Germline CDR1 is SGHAT and CDR2 is FQDESV (reference sequence). CDR3 bases: TGTGCCAGCAGCTTCGACAGATCAAATGAAAAACTGTTTTTT. It yields the protein CASSFDRSNEKLFF. The complete variable domain, with remaining parts taken from reference TRBV11-1 and TRBJ1-4, reads EAEVAQSPRYKITEKSQAVAFWCDPISGHATLYWYRQILGQGPELLVQFQDESVVDDSQLPKDRFSAERLKGVDSTLKIQPAELGDSAMYLCASSFDRSNEKLFFGSGTQLSVL.

The V gene is TRBV7-8, the J gene TRBJ1-1; no reliable D call. Trimming pared 3 bases from V and 1 base from J, leaving 9 bases between. This CDR3 is 14 amino acids long. Germline CDR1 SGHVS, CDR2 FQNEAQ. The CDR3 spells CASSFDRGNTEAFF. The CDR3 DNA reads TGTGCCAGCAGCTTCGACCGGGGGAACACTGAAGCTTTCTTT. Full variable domain (rest looked up from reference TRBV7-8 and TRBJ1-1): GAGVSQSPRYKVAKRGQDVALRCDPISGHVSLFWYQQALGQGPEFLTYFQNEAQLDKSGLPSDRFFAERPEGSVSTLKIQRTQQEDSAVYLCASSFDRGNTEAFFGQGTRLTVV.

This sequence joins TRBV7-2 and TRBJ2-5; D might be TRBD1 (5 bases). Per germline, CDR1 SGHTA and CDR2 FQGNSA. V lost 5 bases and J lost 2, with 12 bases in between. This CDR3 region has 14 residues. The CDR3 DNA follows: TGTGCCAGCAGCCTGGACATAGGACAAGAGACCCAGTACTTC. It codes for CASSLDIGQETQYF.

The chain uses TRBV28 and TRBJ2-6; 8 bases line up with TRBD1. Germline V gene sequence: CDR1 MDHEN, CDR2 SYDVKM. The CDR3 is made up of 18 amino acids. The V and J ends lost 0 bases and 1 base, in that order; junction bases with no gene match: 5. The CDR3 is CASSLWTGELSGANVLTF. The CDR3 region has the DNA TGTGCCAGCAGTTTATGGACAGGGGAGCTTTCTGGGGCCAACGTCCTGACTTTC.